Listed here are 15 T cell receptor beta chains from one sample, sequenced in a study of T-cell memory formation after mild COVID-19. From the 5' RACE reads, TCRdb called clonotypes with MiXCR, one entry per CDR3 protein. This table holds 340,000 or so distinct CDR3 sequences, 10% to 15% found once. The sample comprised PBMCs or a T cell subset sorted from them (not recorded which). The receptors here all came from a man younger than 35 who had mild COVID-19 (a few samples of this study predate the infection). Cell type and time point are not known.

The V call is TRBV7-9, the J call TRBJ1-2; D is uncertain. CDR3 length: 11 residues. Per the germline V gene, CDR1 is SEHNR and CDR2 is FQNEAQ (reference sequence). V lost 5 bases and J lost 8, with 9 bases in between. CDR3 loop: CASSTRRGYTF. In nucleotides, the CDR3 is TGTGCCAGCAGCACCCGGAGGGGCTACACCTTC.

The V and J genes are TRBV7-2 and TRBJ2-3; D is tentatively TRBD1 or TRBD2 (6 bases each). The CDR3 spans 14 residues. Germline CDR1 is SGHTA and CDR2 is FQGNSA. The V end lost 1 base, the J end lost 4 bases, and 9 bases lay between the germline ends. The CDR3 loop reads CASSLEGGPDTQYF. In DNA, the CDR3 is TGTGCCAGCAGCTTAGAAGGGGGGCCAGATACGCAGTATTTT.

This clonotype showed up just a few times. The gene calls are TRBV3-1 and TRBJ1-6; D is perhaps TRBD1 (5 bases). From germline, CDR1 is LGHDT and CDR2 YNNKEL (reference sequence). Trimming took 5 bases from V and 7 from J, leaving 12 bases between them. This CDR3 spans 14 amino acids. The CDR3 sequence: CASSSRDGNSPLHF. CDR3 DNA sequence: TGTGCCAGCAGCAGCCGGGACGGGAATTCACCCCTCCACTTT.

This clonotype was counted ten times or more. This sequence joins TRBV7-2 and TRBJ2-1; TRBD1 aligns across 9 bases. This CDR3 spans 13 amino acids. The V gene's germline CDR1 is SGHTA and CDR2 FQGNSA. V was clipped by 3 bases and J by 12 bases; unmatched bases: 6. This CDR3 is CASSLGQGRAQFF. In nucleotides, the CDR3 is TGTGCCAGCAGCTTGGGACAGGGTCGCGCGCAGTTCTTC. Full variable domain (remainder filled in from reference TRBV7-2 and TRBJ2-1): GAGVSQSPSNKVTEKGKDVELRCDPISGHTALYWYRQSLGQGLEFLIYFQGNSAPDKSGLPSDRFSAERTGGSVSTLTIQRTQQEDSAVYLCASSLGQGRAQFFGPGTRLTVL.

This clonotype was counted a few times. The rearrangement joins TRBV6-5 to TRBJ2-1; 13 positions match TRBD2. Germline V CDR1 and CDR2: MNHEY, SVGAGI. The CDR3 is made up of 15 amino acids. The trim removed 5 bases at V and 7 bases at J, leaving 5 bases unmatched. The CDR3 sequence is CASSKGTSGENEQFF. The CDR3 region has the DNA TGTGCCAGCAGTAAAGGGACTAGCGGGGAAAATGAGCAGTTCTTC.

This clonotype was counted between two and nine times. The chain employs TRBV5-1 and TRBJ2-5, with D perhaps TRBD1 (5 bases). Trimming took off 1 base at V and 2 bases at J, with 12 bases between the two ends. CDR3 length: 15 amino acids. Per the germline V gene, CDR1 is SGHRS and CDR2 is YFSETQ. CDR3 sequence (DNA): TGCGCCAGCAGCTTGTGGGCAGGGCAGCAAGAGACCCAGTACTTC. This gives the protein CASSLWAGQQETQYF. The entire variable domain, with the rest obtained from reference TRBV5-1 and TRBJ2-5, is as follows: KAGVTQTPRYLIKTRGQQVTLSCSPISGHRSVSWYQQTPGQGLQFLFEYFSETQRNKGNFPGRFSGRQFSNSRSEMNVSTLELGDSALYLCASSLWAGQQETQYFGPGTRLLVL.

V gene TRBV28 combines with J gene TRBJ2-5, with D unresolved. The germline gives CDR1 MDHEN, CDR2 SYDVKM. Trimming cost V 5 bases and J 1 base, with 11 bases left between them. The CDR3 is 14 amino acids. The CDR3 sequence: CASSILRVQETQYF. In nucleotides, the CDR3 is TGTGCCAGCAGTATCCTCCGGGTCCAAGAGACCCAGTACTTC. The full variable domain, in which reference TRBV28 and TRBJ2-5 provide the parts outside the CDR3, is DVKVTQSSRYLVKRTGEKVFLECVQDMDHENMFWYRQDPGLGLRLIYFSYDVKMKEKGDIPEGYSVSREKKERFSLILESASTNQTSMYLCASSILRVQETQYFGPGTRLLVL.

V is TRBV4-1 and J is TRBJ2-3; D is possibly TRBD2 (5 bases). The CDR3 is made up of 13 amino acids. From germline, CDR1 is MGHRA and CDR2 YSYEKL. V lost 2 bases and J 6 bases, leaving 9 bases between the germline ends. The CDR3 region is CASSQPRRDTQYF. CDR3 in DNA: TGCGCCAGCAGCCAACCCCGGAGGGATACGCAGTATTTT.

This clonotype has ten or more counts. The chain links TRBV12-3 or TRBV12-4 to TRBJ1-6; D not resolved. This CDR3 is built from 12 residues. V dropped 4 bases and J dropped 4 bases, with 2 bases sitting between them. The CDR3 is CASSWYNSPLHF. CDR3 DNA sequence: TGTGCCAGCAGTTGGTATAATTCACCCCTCCACTTT.

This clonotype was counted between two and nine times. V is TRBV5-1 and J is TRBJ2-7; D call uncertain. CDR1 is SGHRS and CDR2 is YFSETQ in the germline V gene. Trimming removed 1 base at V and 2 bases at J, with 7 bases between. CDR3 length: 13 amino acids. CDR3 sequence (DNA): TGCGCCAGCAGCTTGAGACAACCCTACGAGCAGTACGTC. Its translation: CASSLRQPYEQYV.

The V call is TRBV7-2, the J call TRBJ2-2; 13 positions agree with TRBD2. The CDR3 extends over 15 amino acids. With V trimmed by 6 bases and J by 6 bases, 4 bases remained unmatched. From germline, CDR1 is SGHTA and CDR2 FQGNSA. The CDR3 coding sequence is TGTGCCAGCAGTGGGACTAGCGGGATCTCCGGGGAGCTGTTTTTT. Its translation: CASSGTSGISGELFF.

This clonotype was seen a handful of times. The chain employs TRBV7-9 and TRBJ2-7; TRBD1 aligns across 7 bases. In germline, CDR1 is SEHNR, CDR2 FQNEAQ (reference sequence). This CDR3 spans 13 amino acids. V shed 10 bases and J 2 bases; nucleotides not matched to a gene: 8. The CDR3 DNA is TGTGCCACCCAAGGACAGGCGACCTACGAGCAGTACTTC. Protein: CATQGQATYEQYF.

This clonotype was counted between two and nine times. The CDR3 loop is CASSLGISWTGSNYGYTF. Written as DNA, the CDR3 is TGTGCCAGCAGCTTGGGAATAAGCTGGACAGGCTCCAACTATGGCTACACCTTC. V is TRBV5-5 and J is TRBJ1-2; 7 bases map to TRBD1. V gave up 0 bases and J gave up 2 bases; unmatched junction bases: 13. The germline V gene encodes CDR1 SGHKS and CDR2 YYEKEE (reference sequence). The CDR3 sequence is 18 residues long.

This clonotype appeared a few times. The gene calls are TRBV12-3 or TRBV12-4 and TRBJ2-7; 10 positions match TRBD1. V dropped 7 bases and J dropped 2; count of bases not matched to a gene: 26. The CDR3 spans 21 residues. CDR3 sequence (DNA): TGTGCCAGCACCGAGGGGGGGCCGCGCGGGACAGGGGTTAGTAGCGCCTACGAGCAGTACGTC. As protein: CASTEGGPRGTGVSSAYEQYV.

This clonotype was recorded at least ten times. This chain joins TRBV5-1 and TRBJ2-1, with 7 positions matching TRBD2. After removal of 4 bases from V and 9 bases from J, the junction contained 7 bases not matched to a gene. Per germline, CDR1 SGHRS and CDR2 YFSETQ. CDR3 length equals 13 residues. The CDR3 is CASSHSGASEQFF. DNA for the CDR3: TGCGCCAGCAGCCACAGCGGGGCTTCTGAGCAGTTCTTC.